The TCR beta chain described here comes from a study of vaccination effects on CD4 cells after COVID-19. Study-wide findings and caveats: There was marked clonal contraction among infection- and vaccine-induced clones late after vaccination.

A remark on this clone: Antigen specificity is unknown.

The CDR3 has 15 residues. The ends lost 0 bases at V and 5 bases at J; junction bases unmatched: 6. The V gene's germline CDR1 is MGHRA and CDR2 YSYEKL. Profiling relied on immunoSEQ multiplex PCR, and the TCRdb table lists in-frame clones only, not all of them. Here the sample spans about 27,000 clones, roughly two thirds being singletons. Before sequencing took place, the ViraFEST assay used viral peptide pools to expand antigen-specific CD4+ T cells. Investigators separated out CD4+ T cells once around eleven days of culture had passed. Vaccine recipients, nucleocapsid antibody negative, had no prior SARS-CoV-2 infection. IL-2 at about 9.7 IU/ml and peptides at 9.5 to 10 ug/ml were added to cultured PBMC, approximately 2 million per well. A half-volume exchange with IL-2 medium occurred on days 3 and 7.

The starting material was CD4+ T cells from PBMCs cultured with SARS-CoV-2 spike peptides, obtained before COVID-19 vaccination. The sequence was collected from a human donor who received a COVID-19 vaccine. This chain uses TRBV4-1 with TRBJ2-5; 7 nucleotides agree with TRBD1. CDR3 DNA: TGCGCCAGCAGCCAAGATTCCAGGGGGATCGAGACCCAGTACTTC. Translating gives CASSQDSRGIETQYF.